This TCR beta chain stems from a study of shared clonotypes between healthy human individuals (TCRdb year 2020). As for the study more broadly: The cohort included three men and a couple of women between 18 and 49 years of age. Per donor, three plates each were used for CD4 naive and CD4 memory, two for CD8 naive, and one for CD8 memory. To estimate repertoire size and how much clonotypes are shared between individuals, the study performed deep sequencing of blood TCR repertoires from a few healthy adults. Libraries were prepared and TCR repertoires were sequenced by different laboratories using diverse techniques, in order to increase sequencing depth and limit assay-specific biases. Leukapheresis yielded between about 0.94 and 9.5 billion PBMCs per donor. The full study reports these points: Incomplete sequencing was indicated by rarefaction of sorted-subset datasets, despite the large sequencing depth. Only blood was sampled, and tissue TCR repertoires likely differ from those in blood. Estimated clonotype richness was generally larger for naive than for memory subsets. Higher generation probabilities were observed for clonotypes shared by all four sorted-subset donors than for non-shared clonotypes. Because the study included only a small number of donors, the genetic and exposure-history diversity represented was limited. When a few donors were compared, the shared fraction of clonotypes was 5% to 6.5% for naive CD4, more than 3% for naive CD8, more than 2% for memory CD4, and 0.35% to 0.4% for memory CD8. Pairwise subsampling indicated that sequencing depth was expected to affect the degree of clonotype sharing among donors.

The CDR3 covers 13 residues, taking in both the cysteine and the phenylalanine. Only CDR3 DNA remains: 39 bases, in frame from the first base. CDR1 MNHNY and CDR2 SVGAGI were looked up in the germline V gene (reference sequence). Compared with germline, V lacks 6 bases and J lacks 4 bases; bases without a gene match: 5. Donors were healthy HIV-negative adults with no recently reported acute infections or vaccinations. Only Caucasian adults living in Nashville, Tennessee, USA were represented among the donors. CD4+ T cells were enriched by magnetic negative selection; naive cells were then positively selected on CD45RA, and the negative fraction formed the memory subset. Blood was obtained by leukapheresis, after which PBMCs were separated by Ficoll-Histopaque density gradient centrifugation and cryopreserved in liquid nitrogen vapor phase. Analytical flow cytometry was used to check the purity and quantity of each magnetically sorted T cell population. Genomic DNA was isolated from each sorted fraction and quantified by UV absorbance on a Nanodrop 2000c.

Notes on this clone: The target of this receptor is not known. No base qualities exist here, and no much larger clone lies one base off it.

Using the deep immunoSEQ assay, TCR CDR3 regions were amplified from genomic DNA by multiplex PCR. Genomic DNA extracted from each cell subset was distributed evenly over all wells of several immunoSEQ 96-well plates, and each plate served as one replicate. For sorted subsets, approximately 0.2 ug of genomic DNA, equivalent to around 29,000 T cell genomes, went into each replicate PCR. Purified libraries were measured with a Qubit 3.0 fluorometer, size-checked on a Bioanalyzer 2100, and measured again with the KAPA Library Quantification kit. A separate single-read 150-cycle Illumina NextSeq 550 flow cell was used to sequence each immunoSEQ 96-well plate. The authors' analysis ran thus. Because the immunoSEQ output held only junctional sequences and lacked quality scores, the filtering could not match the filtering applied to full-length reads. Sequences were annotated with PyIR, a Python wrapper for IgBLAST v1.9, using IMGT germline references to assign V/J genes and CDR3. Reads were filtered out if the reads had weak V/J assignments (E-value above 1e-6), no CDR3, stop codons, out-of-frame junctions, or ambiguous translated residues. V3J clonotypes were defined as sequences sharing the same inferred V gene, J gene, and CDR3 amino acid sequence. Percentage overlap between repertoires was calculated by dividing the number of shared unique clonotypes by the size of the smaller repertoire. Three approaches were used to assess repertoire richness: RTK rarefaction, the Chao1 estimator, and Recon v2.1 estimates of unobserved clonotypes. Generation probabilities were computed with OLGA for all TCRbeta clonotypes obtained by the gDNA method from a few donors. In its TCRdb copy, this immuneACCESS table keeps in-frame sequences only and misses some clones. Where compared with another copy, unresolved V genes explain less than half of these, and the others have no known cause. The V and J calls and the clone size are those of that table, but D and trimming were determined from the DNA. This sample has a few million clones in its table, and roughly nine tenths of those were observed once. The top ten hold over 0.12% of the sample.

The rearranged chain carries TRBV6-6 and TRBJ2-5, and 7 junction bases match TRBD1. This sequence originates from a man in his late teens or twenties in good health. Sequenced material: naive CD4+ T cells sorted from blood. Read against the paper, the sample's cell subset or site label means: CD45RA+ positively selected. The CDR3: CASRDSGGETQYF. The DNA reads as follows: TGTGCCAGCAGGGATTCAGGGGGAGAGACCCAGTACTTC.